The 9 T cell receptor beta chains presented below share a single source sample, sequenced in a study of beta chain features in type 1 diabetes. Their cognate antigens are unknown. Regarding the study as a whole: Moderate but significant shortening of TCRB CDR3s was recorded in all four CD4+ subsets from Type 1 diabetes patients.

Expressed TCRB transcripts were sequenced because the entire RNA isolate underwent reverse transcription. The table came from immunoSEQ multiplex PCR; TCRdb's copy has only in-frame clones and leaves some out. Among under 300,000 clones, around 20% were seen once, and the ten largest hold less than 0.03%. The sequenced sample was naive CD4+ T cells from blood. These receptors came from a woman in her 40s with type 1 diabetes.

This clone was observed a few times. The V call is TRBV28, the J call TRBJ1-1; the D gene is possibly TRBD1 (5 bases). The CDR3 is 13 amino acids. Germline V gene data show CDR1 as MDHEN and CDR2 as SYDVKM. The V gene lost 5 bases and the J gene lost 1 base, with 8 bases spanning the gap. The DNA of the CDR3 is TGTGCCAGCAGTCTTGGGGCGAACACTGAAGCTTTCTTT. Translation: CASSLGANTEAFF.

In its sample, this clone was seen a few times. V usage is TRBV11-2 and J usage is TRBJ2-7; 8 bases align to TRBD1. Germline V lookup: CDR1 SGHAT, CDR2 FQNNGV. The V and J ends lost 4 bases and 3 bases, in that order; junction bases with no gene match: 8. The CDR3 totals 15 residues. DNA of the CDR3: TGTGCCAGCAGCTCCCCAGAGACAGGGGTCTACGAGCAGTACTTC. Its protein is CASSSPETGVYEQYF.

The genes are TRBV4-3 and TRBJ2-7, with TRBD1 as a possible D gene (6 bases). This CDR3 spans 15 amino acids. V was shortened by 0 bases and J by 6 bases, with 15 bases between the two germline ends. Germline V gene data show CDR1 as LGHNA and CDR2 as YSLEER. The CDR3 loop is CASSQESRTAGEQYF. In DNA form, the CDR3 reads TGCGCCAGCAGCCAAGAGTCGCGGACAGCCGGCGAGCAGTACTTC.

This clone was seen more than once but under ten times. The V and J genes are TRBV29-1 and TRBJ1-2; D is ambiguous. Germline V lookup: CDR1 SQVTM, CDR2 ANQGSEA. This CDR3 is 11 amino acids long. With 4 bases removed from V and 8 bases from J, the gap between germline ends came to 11 bases. The CDR3 is CSVVQNGGYTF. The CDR3 DNA sequence: TGCAGCGTTGTTCAGAACGGGGGCTACACCTTC.

This clone came up a few times. This chain uses TRBV10-3 with TRBJ2-7, with D perhaps TRBD1 (6 bases). Germline CDR1 reads ENHRY; CDR2 reads SYGVKD. CDR3 length equals 13 residues. The V gene lost 10 bases and the J gene lost 0 bases, with 13 bases spanning the gap. The CDR3 DNA follows: TGTGCCAACCGGGACATCAACTCCTACGAGCAGTACTTC. Protein sequence: CANRDINSYEQYF.

V and J are TRBV7-2 and TRBJ1-5; TRBD1 matches 8 bases. Per the germline V gene, CDR1 is SGHTA and CDR2 is FQGNSA. This CDR3 comprises 15 residues. The trim removed 5 bases at V and 3 bases at J, leaving 6 bases unmatched. The CDR3 DNA follows: TGTGCCAGCAGCCAAGGGACAGGCCACAATCAGCCCCAGCATTTT. It translates to CASSQGTGHNQPQHF.

The CDR3 reads CASSVATLAAETQYF. For the CDR3, the DNA is TGTGCCAGCAGCGTAGCTACCCTAGCAGCCGAGACCCAGTACTTC. The V gene is TRBV9, the J gene TRBJ2-5; D may be TRBD2 (5 bases). Trimming removed 0 bases at V and 5 bases at J, with 14 bases between. This CDR3 has 15 residues. Germline loops: CDR1 SGDLS, CDR2 YYNGEE.

The genes are TRBV7-9 and TRBJ2-1; 11 nucleotides match TRBD2. CDR1 is SEHNR, CDR2 FQNEAQ, per germline (reference sequence). The CDR3 extends over 15 amino acids. V was pared by 5 bases and J by 3 bases, with 3 bases of the junction left unmatched. CDR3 amino acids: CASSTTSGGYNEQFF. For the CDR3, the DNA is TGTGCCAGCAGCACCACTAGCGGGGGCTACAATGAGCAGTTCTTC.

Turning to this clone: This specimen includes other DNA sequences encoding the same CDR3. This sequence joins TRBV7-7 and TRBJ2-5, with 10 bases identical to TRBD1. V was clipped by 4 bases and J by 5 bases; unmatched bases: 1. CDR3 size: 13 residues. Looked up from germline, CDR1 is SSHAT and CDR2 is FNYEAQ (reference sequence). The CDR3 loop reads CASSWTGGETQYF. The CDR3 DNA reads as TGTGCCAGCAGCTGGACAGGGGGGGAGACCCAGTACTTC.